This section outlines one TCR beta chain sequence together with its context. What it binds is not known. The sample is drawn from a study of T cell responses to AZD1222 COVID-19 vaccine. Study-wide context: Analysis merged second doses at about 4 or about 12 weeks.

Produced via immunoSEQ multiplex PCR; TCRdb's table is partial and in-frame only. Of 130,000 to 150,000 clones listed, under 95% are singletons. Whole-study findings and limits: Baseline serostatus was positive in only 5 to 7 AZD1222 recipients. Spike-specific TCR breadth and depth grew following two AZD1222 doses.

CDR1 and CDR2 from the germline V gene are SGHDN and FVKESK. Trimming shortened V by 0 bases and J by 8 bases, and 13 bases separated the two germline ends. This CDR3 contains 14 residues. The chain employs TRBV14 and TRBJ1-2; no clear D. Here the sequenced sample was peripheral blood, taken on day 0 of AZD1222 vaccination. This receptor was obtained from an adult in good health. In DNA form, the CDR3 reads TGTGCCAGCAGCCAAGATCTTAACAGCTGGGGCTACACCTTC. It codes for CASSQDLNSWGYTF.